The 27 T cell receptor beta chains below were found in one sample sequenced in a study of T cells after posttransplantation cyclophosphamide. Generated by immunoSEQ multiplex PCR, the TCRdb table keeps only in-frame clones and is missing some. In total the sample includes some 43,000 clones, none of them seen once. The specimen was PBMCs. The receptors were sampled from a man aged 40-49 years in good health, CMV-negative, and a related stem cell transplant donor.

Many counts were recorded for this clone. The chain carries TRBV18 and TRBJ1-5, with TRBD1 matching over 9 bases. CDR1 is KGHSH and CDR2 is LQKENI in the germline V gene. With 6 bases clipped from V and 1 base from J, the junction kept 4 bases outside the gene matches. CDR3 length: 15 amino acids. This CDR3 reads CASSEQGASNQPQHF. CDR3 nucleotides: TGTGCCAGCTCCGAACAGGGGGCAAGCAATCAGCCCCAGCATTTT.

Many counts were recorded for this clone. CDR3 DNA: TGTGCCAGCAGCTCCGGCCAGACAGTGGGCTACGAGCAGTACTTC. It specifies CASSSGQTVGYEQYF. The rearrangement joins TRBV7-2 to TRBJ2-7; D perhaps matches TRBD1 (5 bases). The length of the CDR3 is 15 residues. Germline V gives CDR1 SGHTA, CDR2 FQGNSA. V dropped 4 bases and J dropped 3 bases, with 16 bases sitting between them.

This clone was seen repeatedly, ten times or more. CDR3 nucleotides: TGTGCCAGCAGCCCAAGCGGAACTACCTACGAGCAGTACTTC. Translated: CASSPSGTTYEQYF. The chain links TRBV7-8 to TRBJ2-7, with D possibly matching TRBD2 (5 bases). The V gene's germline CDR1 is SGHVS and CDR2 FQNEAQ. The V gene lost 5 bases and the J gene lost 2 bases, with 13 bases spanning the gap. The CDR3 is 14 amino acids.

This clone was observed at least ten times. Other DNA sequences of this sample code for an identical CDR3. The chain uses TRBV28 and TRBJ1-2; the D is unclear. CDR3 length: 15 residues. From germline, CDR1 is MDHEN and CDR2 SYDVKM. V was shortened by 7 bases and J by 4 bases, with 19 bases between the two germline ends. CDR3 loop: CASNYPRNPLYGYTF. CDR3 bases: TGTGCCAGCAACTACCCACGGAATCCACTCTATGGCTACACCTTC.

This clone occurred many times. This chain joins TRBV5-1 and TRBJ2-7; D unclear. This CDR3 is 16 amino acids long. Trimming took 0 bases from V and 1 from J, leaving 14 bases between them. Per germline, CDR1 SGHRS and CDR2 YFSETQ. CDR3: CASSLGVQDLSYEQYF. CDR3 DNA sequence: TGCGCCAGCAGCTTGGGGGTCCAGGATTTATCCTACGAGCAGTACTTC.

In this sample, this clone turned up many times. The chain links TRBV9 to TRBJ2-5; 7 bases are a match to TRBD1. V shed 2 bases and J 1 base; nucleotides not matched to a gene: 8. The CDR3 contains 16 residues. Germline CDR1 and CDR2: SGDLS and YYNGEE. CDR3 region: CASSVFGGQSQETQYF. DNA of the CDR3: TGTGCCAGCAGCGTTTTTGGGGGACAGAGCCAAGAGACCCAGTACTTC.

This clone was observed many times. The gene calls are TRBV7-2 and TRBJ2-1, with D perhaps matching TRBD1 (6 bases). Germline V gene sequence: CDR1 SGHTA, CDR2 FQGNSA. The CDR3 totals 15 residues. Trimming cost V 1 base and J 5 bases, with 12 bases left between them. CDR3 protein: CASSLESGQNNEQFF. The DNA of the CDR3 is TGTGCCAGCAGCTTAGAGAGTGGACAGAACAATGAGCAGTTCTTC.

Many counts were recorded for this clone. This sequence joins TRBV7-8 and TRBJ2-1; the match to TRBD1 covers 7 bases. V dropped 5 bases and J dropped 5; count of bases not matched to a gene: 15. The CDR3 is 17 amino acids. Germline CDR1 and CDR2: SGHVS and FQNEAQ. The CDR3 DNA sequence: TGTGCCAGCAGCCCGAGGCCGAGAGGGGGCGTAAACAATGAGCAGTTCTTC. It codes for CASSPRPRGGVNNEQFF.

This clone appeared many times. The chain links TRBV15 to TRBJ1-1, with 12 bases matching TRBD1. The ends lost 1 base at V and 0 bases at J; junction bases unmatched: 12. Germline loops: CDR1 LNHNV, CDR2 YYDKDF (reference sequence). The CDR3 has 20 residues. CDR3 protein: CATSRARPGQGAPMNTEAFF. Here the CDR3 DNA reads TGTGCCACCAGCAGAGCACGGCCGGGACAGGGGGCTCCCATGAACACTGAAGCTTTCTTT.

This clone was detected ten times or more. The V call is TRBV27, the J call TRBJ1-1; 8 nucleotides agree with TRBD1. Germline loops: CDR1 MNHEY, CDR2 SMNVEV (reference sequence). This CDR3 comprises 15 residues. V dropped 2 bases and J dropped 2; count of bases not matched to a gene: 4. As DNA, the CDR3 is TGTGCCAGCAGTTTAAGTCAGGGGGCTAACACTGAAGCTTTCTTT. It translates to CASSLSQGANTEAFF.

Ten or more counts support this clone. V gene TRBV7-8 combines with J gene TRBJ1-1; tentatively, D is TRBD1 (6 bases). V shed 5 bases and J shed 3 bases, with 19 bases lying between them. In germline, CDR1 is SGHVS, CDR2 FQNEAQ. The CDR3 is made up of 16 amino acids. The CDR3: CASSLIQGIIYTEAFF. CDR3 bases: TGTGCCAGCAGCCTCATACAGGGTATCATTTACACTGAAGCTTTCTTT. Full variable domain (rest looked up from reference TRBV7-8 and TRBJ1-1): GAGVSQSPRYKVAKRGQDVALRCDPISGHVSLFWYQQALGQGPEFLTYFQNEAQLDKSGLPSDRFFAERPEGSVSTLKIQRTQQEDSAVYLCASSLIQGIIYTEAFFGQGTRLTVV.

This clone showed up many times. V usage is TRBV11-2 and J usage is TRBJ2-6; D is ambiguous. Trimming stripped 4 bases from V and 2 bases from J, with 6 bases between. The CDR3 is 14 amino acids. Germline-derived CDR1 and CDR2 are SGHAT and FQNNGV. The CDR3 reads CASSSRAGANVLTF. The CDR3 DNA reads TGTGCCAGCAGCTCGAGAGCTGGGGCCAACGTCCTGACTTTC.

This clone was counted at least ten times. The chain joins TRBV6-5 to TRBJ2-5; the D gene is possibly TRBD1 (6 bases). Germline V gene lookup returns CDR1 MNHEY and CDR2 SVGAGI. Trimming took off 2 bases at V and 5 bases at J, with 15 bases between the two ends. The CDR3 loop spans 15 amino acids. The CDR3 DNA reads TGTGCCAGCAGTTACGGGCAGGGGTCTTGGGAGACCCAGTACTTC. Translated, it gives CASSYGQGSWETQYF.

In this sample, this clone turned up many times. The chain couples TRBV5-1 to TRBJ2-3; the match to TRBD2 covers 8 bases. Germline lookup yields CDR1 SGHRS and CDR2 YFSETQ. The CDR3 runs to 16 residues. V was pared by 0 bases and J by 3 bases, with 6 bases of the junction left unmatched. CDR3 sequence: CASSLDGREVTDTQYF. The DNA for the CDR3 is TGCGCCAGCAGCTTGGATGGGCGGGAGGTTACAGATACGCAGTATTTT.

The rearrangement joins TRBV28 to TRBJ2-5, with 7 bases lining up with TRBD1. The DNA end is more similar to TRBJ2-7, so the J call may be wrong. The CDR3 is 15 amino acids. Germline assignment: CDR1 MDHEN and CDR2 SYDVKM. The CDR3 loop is CASSFTGEAHYEQYF. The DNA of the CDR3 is TGTGCCAGCAGTTTCACAGGGGAAGCCCACTACGAGCAGTACTTC.

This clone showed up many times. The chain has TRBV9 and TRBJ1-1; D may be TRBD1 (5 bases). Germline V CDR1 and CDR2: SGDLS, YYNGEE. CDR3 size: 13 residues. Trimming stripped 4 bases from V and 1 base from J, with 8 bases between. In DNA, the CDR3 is TGTGCCAGCAGCCGGGGGGGGAACACTGAAGCTTTCTTT. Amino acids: CASSRGGNTEAFF.

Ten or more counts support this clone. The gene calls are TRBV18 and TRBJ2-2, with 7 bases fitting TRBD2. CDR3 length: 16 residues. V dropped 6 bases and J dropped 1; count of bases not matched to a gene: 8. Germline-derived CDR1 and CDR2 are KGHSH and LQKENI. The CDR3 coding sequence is TGTGCCAGCTCGACCAGTCCGGGAGGGAACACCGGGGAGCTGTTTTTT. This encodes CASSTSPGGNTGELFF.

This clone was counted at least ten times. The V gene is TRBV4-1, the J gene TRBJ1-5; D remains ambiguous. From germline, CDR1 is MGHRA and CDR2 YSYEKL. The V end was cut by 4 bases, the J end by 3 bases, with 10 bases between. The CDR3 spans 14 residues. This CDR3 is CASSPPGDNQPQHF. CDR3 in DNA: TGCGCCAGCAGCCCCCCGGGAGACAATCAGCCCCAGCATTTT.

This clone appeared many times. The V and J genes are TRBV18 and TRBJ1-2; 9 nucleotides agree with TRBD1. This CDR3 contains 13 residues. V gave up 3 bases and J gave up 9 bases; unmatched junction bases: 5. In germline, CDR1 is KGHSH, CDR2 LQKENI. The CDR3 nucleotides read TGTGCCAGCTCACCCCCGGACAGGGGCCGCTACACCTTC. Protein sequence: CASSPPDRGRYTF.

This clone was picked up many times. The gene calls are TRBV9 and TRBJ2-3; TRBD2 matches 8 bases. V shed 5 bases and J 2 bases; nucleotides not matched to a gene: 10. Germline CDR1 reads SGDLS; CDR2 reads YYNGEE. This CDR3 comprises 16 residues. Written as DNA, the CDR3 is TGTGCCAGCAGTCTTTCAGCGGGAGACCCCACAGATACGCAGTATTTT. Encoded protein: CASSLSAGDPTDTQYF.

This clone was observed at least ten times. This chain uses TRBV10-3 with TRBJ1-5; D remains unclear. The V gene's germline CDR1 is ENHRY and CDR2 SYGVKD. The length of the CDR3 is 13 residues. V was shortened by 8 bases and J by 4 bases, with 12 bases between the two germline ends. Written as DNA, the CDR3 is TGTGCCATCCACGAGGGCTTGAATCAGCCCCAGCATTTT. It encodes CAIHEGLNQPQHF.

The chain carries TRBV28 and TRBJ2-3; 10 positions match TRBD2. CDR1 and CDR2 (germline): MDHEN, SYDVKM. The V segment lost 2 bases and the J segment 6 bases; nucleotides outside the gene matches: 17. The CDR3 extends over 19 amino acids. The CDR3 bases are TGTGCCAGCAGTTTAAGTACAGGGCAAGGGGCTAGCGGGAGTGATACGCAGTATTTT. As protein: CASSLSTGQGASGSDTQYF. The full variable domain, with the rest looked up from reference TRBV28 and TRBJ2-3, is DVKVTQSSRYLVKRTGEKVFLECVQDMDHENMFWYRQDPGLGLRLIYFSYDVKMKEKGDIPEGYSVSREKKERFSLILESASTNQTSMYLCASSLSTGQGASGSDTQYFGPGTRLTVL.

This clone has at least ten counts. The DNA of the CDR3 is TGTGCCAGCTCACTCTCGGGGGGCTTCAACACCGGGGAGCTGTTTTTT. Amino acids: CASSLSGGFNTGELFF. V gene TRBV18 combines with J gene TRBJ2-2; D perhaps matches TRBD2 (7 bases). CDR1 is KGHSH and CDR2 is LQKENI in the germline V gene. The germline V and J ends were trimmed by 4 bases and 2 bases, with 14 bases remaining between them. This CDR3 contains 16 residues. The entire variable domain, with the rest obtained from reference TRBV18 and TRBJ2-2, is as follows: NAGVMQNPRHLVRRRGQEARLRCSPMKGHSHVYWYRQLPEEGLKFMVYLQKENIIDESGMPKERFSAEFPKEGPSILRIQQVVRGDSAAYFCASSLSGGFNTGELFFGEGSRLTVL.

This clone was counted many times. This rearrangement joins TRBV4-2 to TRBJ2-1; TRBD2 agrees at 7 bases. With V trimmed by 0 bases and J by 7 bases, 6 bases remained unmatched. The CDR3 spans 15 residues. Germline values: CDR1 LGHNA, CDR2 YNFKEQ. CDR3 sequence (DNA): TGTGCCAGCAGCCAAGACTGGCGGGAGTGGAATGAGCAGTTCTTC. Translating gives CASSQDWREWNEQFF.

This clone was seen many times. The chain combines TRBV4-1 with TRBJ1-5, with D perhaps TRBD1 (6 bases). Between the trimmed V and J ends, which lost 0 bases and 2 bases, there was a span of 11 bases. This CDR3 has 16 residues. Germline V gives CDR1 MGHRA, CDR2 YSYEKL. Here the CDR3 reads CASSQDWGHRNQPQHF. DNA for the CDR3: TGCGCCAGCAGCCAAGATTGGGGGCATCGCAATCAGCCCCAGCATTTT.

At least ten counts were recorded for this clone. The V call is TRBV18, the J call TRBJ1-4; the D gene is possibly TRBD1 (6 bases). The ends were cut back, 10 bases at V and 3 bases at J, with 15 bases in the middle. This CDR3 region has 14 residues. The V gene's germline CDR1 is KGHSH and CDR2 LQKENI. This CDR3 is CATRMGGPNEKLFF. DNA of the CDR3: TGTGCCACCCGCATGGGGGGGCCTAATGAAAAACTGTTTTTT.

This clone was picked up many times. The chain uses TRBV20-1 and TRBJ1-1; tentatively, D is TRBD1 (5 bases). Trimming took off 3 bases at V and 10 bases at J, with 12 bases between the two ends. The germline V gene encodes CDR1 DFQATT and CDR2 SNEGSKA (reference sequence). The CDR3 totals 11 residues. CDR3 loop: CSAREQEGAFF. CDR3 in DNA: TGCAGTGCTAGGGAACAGGAGGGAGCTTTCTTT.